This TCR beta chain was recovered during a study of Tregs in tolerant kidney transplant recipients. Study context: Related graft donors supplied nonmyeloablative bone marrow transplants, and mixed chimerism was transient.

Findings and limits, study-wide: Biological reproducibility was not directly addressed in this study. Tolerant patients' donor-specific Tregs expanded beyond overall Tregs, suggesting antigen-driven growth.

As concerns this clone: The antigen is not known.

Libraries were prepared by immunoSEQ multiplex PCR; TCRdb keeps only in-frame clonotypes and omits some of them. The sample comprises fewer than 100,000 clones, 80% to 95% of which are singletons, and 0.46% rests with the top ten. This receptor was taken from a human donor who received a combined kidney and bone marrow transplant. Sequencing was performed on CD4+ T cells from blood, taken before the transplant.

The CDR3 bases are TGTGCCAGCAGCTTTGGACAGTCTAGCACAGATACGCAGTATTTT. Residues: CASSFGQSSTDTQYF. V and J are TRBV7-9 and TRBJ2-3, with a tentative D call TRBD1 (6 bases). With 3 bases removed from V and 0 bases from J, the gap between germline ends came to 10 bases. Germline CDR1 SEHNR, CDR2 FQNEAQ (reference sequence). This CDR3 region has 15 residues.